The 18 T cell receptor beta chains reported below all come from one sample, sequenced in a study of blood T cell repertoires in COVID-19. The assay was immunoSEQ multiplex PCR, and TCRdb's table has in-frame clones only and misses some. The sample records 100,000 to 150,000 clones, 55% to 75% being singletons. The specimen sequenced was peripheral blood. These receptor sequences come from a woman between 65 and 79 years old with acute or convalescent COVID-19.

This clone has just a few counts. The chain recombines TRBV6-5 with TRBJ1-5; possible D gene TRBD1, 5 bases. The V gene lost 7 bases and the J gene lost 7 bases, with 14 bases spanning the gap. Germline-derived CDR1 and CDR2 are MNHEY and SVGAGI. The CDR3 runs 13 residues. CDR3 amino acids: CASMKGKGQPQHF. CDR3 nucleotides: TGTGCCAGCATGAAGGGGAAGGGGCAGCCCCAGCATTTT.

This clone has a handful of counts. CDR3 nucleotide sequence: TGTGCCAGTAGCATGCGGTACCGGAACAATGAGCAGTTCTTC. The encoded protein is CASSMRYRNNEQFF. J is TRBJ2-1 and V is TRBV19; no firm D call. Germline V gives CDR1 LNHDA, CDR2 SQIVND (reference sequence). The CDR3 is made up of 14 amino acids. Trimming pared 6 bases from V and 5 bases from J, leaving 14 bases between.

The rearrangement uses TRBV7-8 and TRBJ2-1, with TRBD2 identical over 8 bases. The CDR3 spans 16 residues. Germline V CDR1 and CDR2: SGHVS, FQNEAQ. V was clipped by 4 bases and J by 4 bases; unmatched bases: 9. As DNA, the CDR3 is TGTGCCAGCAGCTCCCGGGCGGGAGGAGGTTACAATGAGCAGTTCTTC. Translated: CASSSRAGGGYNEQFF.

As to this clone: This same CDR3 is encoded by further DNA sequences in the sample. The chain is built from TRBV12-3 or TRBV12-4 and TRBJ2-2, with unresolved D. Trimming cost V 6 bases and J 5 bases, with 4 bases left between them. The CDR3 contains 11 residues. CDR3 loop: CASSRTGELFF. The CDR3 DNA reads TGTGCCAGCAGCAGGACCGGGGAGCTGTTTTTT.

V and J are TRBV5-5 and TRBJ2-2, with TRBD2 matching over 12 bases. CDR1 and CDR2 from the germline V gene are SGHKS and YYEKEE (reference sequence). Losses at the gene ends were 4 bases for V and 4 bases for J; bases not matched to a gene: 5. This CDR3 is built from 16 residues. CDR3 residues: CASSIGLAGFTGELFF. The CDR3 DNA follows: TGTGCCAGCAGCATCGGACTAGCGGGATTCACCGGGGAGCTGTTTTTT.

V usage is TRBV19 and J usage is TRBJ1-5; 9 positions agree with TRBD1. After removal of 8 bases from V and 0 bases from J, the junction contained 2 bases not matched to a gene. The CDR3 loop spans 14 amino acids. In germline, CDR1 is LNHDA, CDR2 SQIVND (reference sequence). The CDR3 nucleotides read TGTGCCAGTGGACAGGGGCCTAGCAATCAGCCCCAGCATTTT. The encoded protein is CASGQGPSNQPQHF.

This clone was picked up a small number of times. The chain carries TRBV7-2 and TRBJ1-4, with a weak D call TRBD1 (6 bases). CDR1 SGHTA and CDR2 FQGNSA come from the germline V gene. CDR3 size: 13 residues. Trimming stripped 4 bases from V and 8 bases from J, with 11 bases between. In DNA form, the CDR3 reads TGTGCCAGCAGCTCGACAGGATCCGAAAAACTGTTTTTT. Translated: CASSSTGSEKLFF.

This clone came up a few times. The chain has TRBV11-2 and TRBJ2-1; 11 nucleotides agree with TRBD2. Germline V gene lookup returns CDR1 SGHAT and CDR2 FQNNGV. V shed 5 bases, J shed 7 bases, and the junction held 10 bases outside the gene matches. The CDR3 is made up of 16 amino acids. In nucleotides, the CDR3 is TGTGCCAGCAGCAGGGAACTAGCGGGAGTAGGTAATGAGCAGTTCTTC. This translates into CASSRELAGVGNEQFF.

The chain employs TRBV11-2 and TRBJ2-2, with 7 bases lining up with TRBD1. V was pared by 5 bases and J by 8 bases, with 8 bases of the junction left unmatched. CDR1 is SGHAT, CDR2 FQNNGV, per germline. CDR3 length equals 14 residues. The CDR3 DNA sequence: TGTGCCAGCAGCCCCAGCGACAGGGCAGGGGAGCTGTTTTTT. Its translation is CASSPSDRAGELFF.

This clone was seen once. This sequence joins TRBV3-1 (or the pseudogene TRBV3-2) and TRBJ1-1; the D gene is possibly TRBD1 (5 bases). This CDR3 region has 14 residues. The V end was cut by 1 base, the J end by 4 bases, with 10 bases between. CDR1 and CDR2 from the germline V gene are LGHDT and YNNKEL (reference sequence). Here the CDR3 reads CASSQVGGGTEAFF. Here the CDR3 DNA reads TGTGCCAGCAGCCAAGTCGGGGGGGGCACTGAAGCTTTCTTT.

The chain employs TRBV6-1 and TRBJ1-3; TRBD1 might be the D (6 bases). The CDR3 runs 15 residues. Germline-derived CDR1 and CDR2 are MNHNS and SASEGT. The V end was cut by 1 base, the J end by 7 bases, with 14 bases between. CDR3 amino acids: CASSEGRAGANTIYF. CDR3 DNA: TGTGCCAGCAGTGAAGGCCGTGCAGGGGCCAACACCATATATTTT.

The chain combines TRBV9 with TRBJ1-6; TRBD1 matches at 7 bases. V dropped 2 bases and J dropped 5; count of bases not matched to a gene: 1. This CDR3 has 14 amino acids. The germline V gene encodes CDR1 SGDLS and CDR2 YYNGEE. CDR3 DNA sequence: TGTGCCAGCAGCGTTGGGACAGATAATTCACCCCTCCACTTT. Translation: CASSVGTDNSPLHF.

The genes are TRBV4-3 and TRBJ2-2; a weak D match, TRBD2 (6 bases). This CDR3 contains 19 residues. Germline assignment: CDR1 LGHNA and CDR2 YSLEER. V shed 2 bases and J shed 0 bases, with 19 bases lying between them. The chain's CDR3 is CASSQWVDGGGPNTGELFF. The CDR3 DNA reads TGCGCCAGCAGCCAATGGGTTGACGGGGGTGGCCCGAACACCGGGGAGCTGTTTTTT.

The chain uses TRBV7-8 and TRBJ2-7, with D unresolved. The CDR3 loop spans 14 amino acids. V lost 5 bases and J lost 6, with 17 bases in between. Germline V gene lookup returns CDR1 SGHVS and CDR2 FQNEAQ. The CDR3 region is CASSSRRLVIEQYF. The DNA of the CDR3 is TGTGCCAGCAGCAGTAGAAGACTGGTGATCGAGCAGTACTTC.

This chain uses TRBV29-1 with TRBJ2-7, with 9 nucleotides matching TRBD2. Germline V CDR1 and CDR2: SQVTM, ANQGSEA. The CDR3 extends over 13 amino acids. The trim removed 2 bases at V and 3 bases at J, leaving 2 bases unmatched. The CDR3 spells CSVELAGFYEQYF. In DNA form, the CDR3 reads TGCAGCGTTGAACTAGCGGGGTTCTACGAGCAGTACTTC.

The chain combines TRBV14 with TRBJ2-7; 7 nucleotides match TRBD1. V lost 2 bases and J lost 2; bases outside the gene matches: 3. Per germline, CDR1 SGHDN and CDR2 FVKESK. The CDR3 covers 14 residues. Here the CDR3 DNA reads TGTGCCAGCAGCCAACAGGGGGTACCCTACGAGCAGTACTTC. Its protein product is CASSQQGVPYEQYF.

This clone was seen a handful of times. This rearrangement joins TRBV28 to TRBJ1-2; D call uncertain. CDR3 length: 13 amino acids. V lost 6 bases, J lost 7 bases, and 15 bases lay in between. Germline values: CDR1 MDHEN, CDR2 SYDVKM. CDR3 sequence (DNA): TGTGCCAGCAGCCCGTGGGCTACGGTTGGCTACACCTTC. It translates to CASSPWATVGYTF.

The chain's CDR3 is CASRIGGTVTRDTEAFF. In DNA, the CDR3 is TGTGCCAGTAGGATCGGAGGGACAGTCACTCGGGACACTGAAGCTTTCTTT. V and J are TRBV19 and TRBJ1-1; TRBD1 agrees at 7 bases. This CDR3 comprises 17 residues. J lost 3 bases, V lost 6 bases, and 16 bases had no gene match. In germline, CDR1 is LNHDA, CDR2 SQIVND (reference sequence). Filled out from reference TRBV19 and TRBJ1-1, the complete variable domain reads DGGITQSPKYLFRKEGQNVTLSCEQNLNHDAMYWYRQDPGQGLRLIYYSQIVNDFQKGDIAEGYSVSREKKESFPLTVTSAQKNPTAFYLCASRIGGTVTRDTEAFFGQGTRLTVV.